Ten or more counts support the clone carrying this T cell receptor (beta chain). This specimen belongs to a study of response to subunit inactivated influenza vaccine. Trimming stripped 6 bases from V and 5 bases from J, with 7 bases between. The CDR3 totals 10 residues. Germline V gene data show CDR1 as SQVTM and CDR2 as ANQGSEA. TCRdb reprocessed the RT-PCR reads via MiXCR and lists one record per CDR3 protein. This sample has 530,000 or so distinct CDR3 sequences; 11% to 15% occur once, and the top ten carry over 8.5%. V usage is TRBV29-1 and J usage is TRBJ1-1, with D unclear. This TCR was sampled from a man in his forties or fifties who received an inactivated influenza vaccine. The specimen was PBMCs from blood, collected 12 days after vaccination. CDR3 residues: CSVGATEAFF. DNA of the CDR3: TGCAGCGTCGGAGCGACTGAAGCTTTCTTT.